This TCR beta chain was captured by sequencing in a study of CD8 T cells in Susac syndrome. TEMRA cells were enriched by FACS, and CD4+ and CD8+ T cells were negatively isolated. Random hexamers served to reverse transcribe about 0.5 to 1 ug RNA. TCRdb re-derived calls from the immunoSEQ multiplex PCR reads in MiXCR, one entry per CDR3 protein. Of about 440,000 distinct CDR3 sequences listed, about 85% were seen once; the top ten hold about 0.12%. Looked up from germline, CDR1 is SEHNR and CDR2 is FQNEAQ (reference sequence). V gave up 8 bases and J gave up 8 bases, with 24 bases separating them. CDR3 length equals 15 residues.

The chain carries TRBV7-9 and TRBJ1-2; D perhaps matches TRBD1 (5 bases). The sequence came from a human donor with multiple sclerosis. Sequencing used CD8+ T cells from PBMCs. The CDR3 spells CASLGDVNLKGGYTF. As DNA, the CDR3 is TGTGCCAGCCTCGGGGACGTCAACCTTAAGGGGGGCTACACCTTC.